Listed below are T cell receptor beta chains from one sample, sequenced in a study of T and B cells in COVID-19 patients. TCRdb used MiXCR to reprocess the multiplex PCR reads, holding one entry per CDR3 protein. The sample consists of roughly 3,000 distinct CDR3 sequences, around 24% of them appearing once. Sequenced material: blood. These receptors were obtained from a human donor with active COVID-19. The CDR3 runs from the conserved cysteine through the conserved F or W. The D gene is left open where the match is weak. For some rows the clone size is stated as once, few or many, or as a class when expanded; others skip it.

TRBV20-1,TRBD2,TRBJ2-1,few,TGCAGTGCTAGTACTAGCGGATACAATGAGCAGTTCTTC,CSASTSGYNEQFF
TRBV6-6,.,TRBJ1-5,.,TGTGCCAGCAAGACCCGGGACAGCAATCAGCCCCAGCATTTT,CASKTRDSNQPQHF
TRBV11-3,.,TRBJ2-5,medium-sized,TGTGCCAGCAGCTTAGCGGGTCGGGGGCGAAAAGGGACCCAGTACTTC,CASSLAGRGRKGTQYF
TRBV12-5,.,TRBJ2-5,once,TGTGCTAGTGGTTGGCAAGAGACCCAGTACTTC,CASGWQETQYF
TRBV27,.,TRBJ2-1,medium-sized,TGTGCCAGCAGTCCTAACCGTGGCGGGTCCTACAATGAGCAGTTCTTC,CASSPNRGGSYNEQFF
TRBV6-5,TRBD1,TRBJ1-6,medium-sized,TGTGCCAGCAGTTACTCGACGACAGGGAGCTCCTATAATTCACCCCTCCACTTT,CASSYSTTGSSYNSPLHF
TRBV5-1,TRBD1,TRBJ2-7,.,TGCGCCAGCAGTTACATGACAGGGGCCCAAACCTACGAGCAGTACTTC,CASSYMTGAQTYEQYF
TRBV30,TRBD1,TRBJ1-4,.,TGTGCCTGGAGTGGTGACAGGGTTGGCGAAAAACTGTTTTTT,CAWSGDRVGEKLFF
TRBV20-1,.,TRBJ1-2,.,TGCAGTGCTAGAGCCGGGTCCCCGGTTGGCGGCTACACCTTC,CSARAGSPVGGYTF
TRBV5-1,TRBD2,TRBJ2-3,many,TGCGCCAGCAGCTGGGCTAGCGGGGGTCCACCCGGTGGAGATACGCAGTATTTT,CASSWASGGPPGGDTQYF
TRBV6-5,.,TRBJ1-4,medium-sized,TGTGCCAGCAGAGGACAGCTGAATGAAAAACTGTTTTTT,CASRGQLNEKLFF
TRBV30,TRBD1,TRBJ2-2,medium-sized,TGTGCCTGGAGTACGGGACAGGGGGCGCAGGGCACCGGGGAGCTGTTTTTT,CAWSTGQGAQGTGELFF
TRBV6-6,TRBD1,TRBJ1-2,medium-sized,TGTGCCAGCAGTTACTCGCTCGATGGGACAGGGGGCTACACCTTC,CASSYSLDGTGGYTF
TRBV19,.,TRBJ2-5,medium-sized,TGTGCCAGTAGTATAGGATACAGGGAGACCCAGTACTTC,CASSIGYRETQYF
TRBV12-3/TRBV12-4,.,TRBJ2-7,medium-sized,TGTGCCAGCAGTTTCGAAGCATCCGGGTCCTACGAGCAGTACTTC,CASSFEASGSYEQYF
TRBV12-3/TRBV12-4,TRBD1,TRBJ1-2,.,TGTGCCAGCAGCGAGACAGGGGGCCACCGACTAACTTATGGCTACACCTTC,CASSETGGHRLTYGYTF
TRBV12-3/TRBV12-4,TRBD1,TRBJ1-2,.,TGTGCCAGCAGTCGGGACAGGGGGCTTATTGACTATGGCTACACCTTC,CASSRDRGLIDYGYTF
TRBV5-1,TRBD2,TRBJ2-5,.,TGCGCCAGCAGCACCGGGGGGACCGGGGGGTATCAAGAGACCCAGTACTTC,CASSTGGTGGYQETQYF
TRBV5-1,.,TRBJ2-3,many,TGCGCCAGCGGAGCGGACGATCTCTTCACAGATACGCAGTATTTT,CASGADDLFTDTQYF
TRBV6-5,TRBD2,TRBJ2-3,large,TGTGCCAGCAGTGGTAGCGGGGTCCCCACAGATACGCAGTATTTT,CASSGSGVPTDTQYF
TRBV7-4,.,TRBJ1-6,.,TGTGTCAGAAGCGGTCCGGACGATAGAGATTGTTCACCCCTCCACTTT,CVRSGPDDRDCSPLHF
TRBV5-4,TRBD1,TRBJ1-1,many,TGTGCCAGCAGCTTGGCCTACCGGACAGGTGAAGCTTTCTTT,CASSLAYRTGEAFF
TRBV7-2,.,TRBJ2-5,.,TGTGCCAGCAGCTTTCAGCTCGGTGAGACCCAGTACTTC,CASSFQLGETQYF
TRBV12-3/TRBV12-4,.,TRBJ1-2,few,TGTGCCAGCAGAGACACAGGAGGCCATGGCTACACCTTC,CASRDTGGHGYTF
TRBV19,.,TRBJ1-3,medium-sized,TGTGCCAGTAGTATTGGCGGCAGGTGGAACTCTGGAAACACCATATATTTT,CASSIGGRWNSGNTIYF
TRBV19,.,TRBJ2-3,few,TGTGCCAGTAGTATGGGGGCGGGGGCGGATACGCAGTATTTT,CASSMGAGADTQYF
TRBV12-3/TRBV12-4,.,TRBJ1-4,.,TGTGCCAGCAGTCGGGGACGAGAGGTAAAGAGGATTGAAAAACTGTTTTTT,CASSRGREVKRIEKLFF
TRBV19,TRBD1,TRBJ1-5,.,TGTGCCAGTAGCCTGGACAGGGTTCAGCCCCAGCATTTT,CASSLDRVQPQHF
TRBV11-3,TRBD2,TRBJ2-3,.,TGTGCCAGCAGCTTAGGAAGCGGGGGGGGCACAGATACGCAGTATTTT,CASSLGSGGGTDTQYF
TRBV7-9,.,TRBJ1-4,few,TGTGCCATCCGCCTTGGTGGTGGGCTTAGTAATGAAAAACTGTTTTTT,CAIRLGGGLSNEKLFF
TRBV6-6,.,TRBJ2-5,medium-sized,TGTGCCAGCAGCGGGAGTTCGGGTCAAGAGACCCAGTACTTC,CASSGSSGQETQYF
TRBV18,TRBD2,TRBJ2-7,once,TGTGCCAGCTCACCGTCCGGGGGGTCCTACGAGCAGTACTTC,CASSPSGGSYEQYF
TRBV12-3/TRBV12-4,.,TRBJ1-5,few,TGTGCCAGCAGTTTAGGGGTAGGAAGCAATCAGCCCCAGCATTTT,CASSLGVGSNQPQHF
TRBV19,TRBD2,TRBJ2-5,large,TGTGCCAGTAGTCCATGGACTAGCGGGGGACAAGAGACCCAGTACTTC,CASSPWTSGGQETQYF
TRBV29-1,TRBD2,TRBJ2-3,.,TGCAGCGTTGTTTCAAGCGGGGGGGGCACAGATACGCAGTATTTT,CSVVSSGGGTDTQYF
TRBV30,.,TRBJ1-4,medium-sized,TGTGCCTGGAGTCTCAGGCTTGGTGAAAAACTGTTTTTT,CAWSLRLGEKLFF
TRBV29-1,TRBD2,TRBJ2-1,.,TGCAGCGTTGTTAGGACTAGCAGGGATGAGCAGTTCTTC,CSVVRTSRDEQFF
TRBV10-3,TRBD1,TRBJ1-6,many,TGTGCCATCAGTTCCCGACAGGGGTGGGATTCACCCCTCCACTTT,CAISSRQGWDSPLHF
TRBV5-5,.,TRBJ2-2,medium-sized,TGTGCCAGCAGCTTATGGAACACCGGGGAGCTGTTTTTT,CASSLWNTGELFF
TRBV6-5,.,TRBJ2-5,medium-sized,TGTGCCAGCATATCTTCTTGGGGCCGGGAGACCCAGTACTTC,CASISSWGRETQYF
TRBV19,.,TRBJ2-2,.,TGTGCCAGCGCCCTCTCAGGGGCTAAGAGCACCGGGGAGCTGTTTTTT,CASALSGAKSTGELFF
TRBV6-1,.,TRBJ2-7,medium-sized,TGTGCCAGCAGTGCCCGGGACATCGCCTACGAGCAGTACTTC,CASSARDIAYEQYF
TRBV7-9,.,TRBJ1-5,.,TGTGCCAGCAGCCTTTCCGGGAGCGGGGCACAGCCCCAGCATTTT,CASSLSGSGAQPQHF
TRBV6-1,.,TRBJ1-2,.,TGTGCCAGCAGTCTTGACCGTGGCTACACCTTC,CASSLDRGYTF
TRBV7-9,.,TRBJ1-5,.,TGTGCCAGCAGCTTCGCGCGCGGGCAGCCCCAGCATTTT,CASSFARGQPQHF
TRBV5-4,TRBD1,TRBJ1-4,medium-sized,TGTGCCAGCAGCCCGGACAGGGGACAGAATGAAAAACTGTTTTTT,CASSPDRGQNEKLFF
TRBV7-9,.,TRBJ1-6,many,TGTGCCAGCAGCTTAATTTCAGGTCGGGATTCACCCCTCCACTTT,CASSLISGRDSPLHF
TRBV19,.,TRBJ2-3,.,TGTGCCAGTAGTATAACGGGGGACACAGATACGCAGTATTTT,CASSITGDTDTQYF
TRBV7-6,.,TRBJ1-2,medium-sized,TGTGCCAGCAGCCAGGGTATAGAGTATGGCTACACCTTC,CASSQGIEYGYTF
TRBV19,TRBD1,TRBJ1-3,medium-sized,TGTGCCAGTGGACAGGGGCGCGGCATGGGAAACACCATATATTTT,CASGQGRGMGNTIYF
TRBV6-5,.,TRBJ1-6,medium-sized,TGTGCCAGCAGCTCCATCGGGAGGGGAAATTCACCCCTCCACTTT,CASSSIGRGNSPLHF
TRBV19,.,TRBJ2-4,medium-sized,TGTGCCAGTAGTGTGGACAGCGCTAAAGCCAAAAACATTCAGTACTTC,CASSVDSAKAKNIQYF
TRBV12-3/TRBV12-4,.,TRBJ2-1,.,TGTGCCAGCAGTACCCGGGATTGGCGGGAGCAGTTCTTC,CASSTRDWREQFF
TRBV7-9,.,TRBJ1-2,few,TGTGCCAGAAGCTTAGGCAGGCAGCAACCGAGGTATGGCTACACCTTC,CARSLGRQQPRYGYTF
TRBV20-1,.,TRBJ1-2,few,TGCAGTGCTGAACAGGGTCGATCTAACTATGGCTACACCTTT,CSAEQGRSNYGYTF
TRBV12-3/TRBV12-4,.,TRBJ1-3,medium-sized,TGTGCCAGCAGTTTAGAGAGTTTTCTTGGAAACACCATATATTTT,CASSLESFLGNTIYF
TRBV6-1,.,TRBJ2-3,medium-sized,TGTGCCAGCAGTTCTTTTGGAGGTACGCAGTATTTT,CASSSFGGTQYF
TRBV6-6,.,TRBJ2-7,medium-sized,TGTGCCAGCAGTTTTAGGCGACGGAACTACGAGCAGTACTTC,CASSFRRRNYEQYF
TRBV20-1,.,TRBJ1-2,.,TGCAGTGCTCCTGGGGCAGGTGGCTACACCTTC,CSAPGAGGYTF
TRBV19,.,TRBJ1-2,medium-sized,TGTGCCAGTAGTAAAGACACAGGGAACTATGGCTACACCTTC,CASSKDTGNYGYTF